These 27 T cell receptor beta chains originate from one sample sequenced in a study of T-cell reconstitution after alpha-beta-depleted transplantation in children. Unique molecular identifiers featured in how the TCRbeta library was prepared. Each CDR3 protein gets one entry after TCRdb re-called the PCR reads with MiXCR. Altogether around 960,000 distinct CDR3 sequences are present, about 26% being singletons, with the ten largest covering over 25%. The sequencing here drew on PBMCs, mostly from graft donor cells, taken 360 days after TCRalphabeta/CD19-depleted stem cell transplant. The source is a boy less than two years old who had a stem cell transplant for SCID, so the T cells may come from the graft donor.

The genes are TRBV30 and TRBJ1-1, with D possibly matching TRBD1 (5 bases). There are 16 residues in the CDR3. V lost 0 bases, J lost 4 bases, and 18 bases lay in between. Germline CDR1 GTSNPN, CDR2 SVGIG (reference sequence). The CDR3 is CAWSVFSGSLGTEAFF. DNA for the CDR3: TGTGCCTGGAGTGTTTTCTCAGGGAGCTTGGGCACTGAAGCTTTCTTT.

Regarding this clonotype: The junction departs from the called germline gene at one end, perhaps through a read error. The rearrangement uses TRBV5-1 and TRBJ2-7; a weak D match, TRBD2 (6 bases). Germline V CDR1 and CDR2: SGHRS, YFSETQ. This CDR3 contains 13 residues. CDR3 nucleotide sequence: TGCGCCAGCAGCTTATGGGACTCCAACGAGCAGTACTTC. As protein: CASSLWDSNEQYF.

This clonotype was counted a few times. This sequence joins TRBV3-1 and TRBJ2-4; possibly TRBD1 for D (5 bases). CDR3 size: 16 residues. Per germline, CDR1 LGHDT and CDR2 YNNKEL (reference sequence). The ends were cut back, 5 bases at V and 7 bases at J, with 21 bases in the middle. For the CDR3, the DNA is TGTGCCAGCAGCTCGAGTCCAGGGATGGGCCTGAACATTCAGTACTTC. It specifies CASSSSPGMGLNIQYF. Filled out from reference TRBV3-1 and TRBJ2-4, the complete variable domain reads DTAVSQTPKYLVTQMGNDKSIKCEQNLGHDTMYWYKQDSKKFLKIMFSYNNKELIINETVPNRFSPKSPDKAHLNLHINSLELGDSAVYFCASSSSPGMGLNIQYFGAGTRLSVL.

The CDR3 coding sequence is TGTGCCAGCAGCCCCGACAATATTTGGTACTTC. Amino acids: CASSPDNIWYF. This rearrangement joins TRBV7-9 to TRBJ2-7; no definite D call. Germline CDR1 reads SEHNR; CDR2 reads FQNEAQ (reference sequence). This CDR3 is built from 11 residues. V gave up 5 bases and J gave up 12 bases, with 14 bases separating them.

V is TRBV10-3 and J is TRBJ2-3; D gene uncertain. V was pared by 3 bases and J by 2 bases, with 3 bases between. CDR3 length equals 12 residues. Per the germline V gene, CDR1 is ENHRY and CDR2 is SYGVKD. The CDR3 sequence is CAISDPTDTQYF. The CDR3 bases are TGTGCCATCAGTGATCCCACAGATACGCAGTATTTT.

This clonotype has only a few counts. The rearrangement uses TRBV20-1 and TRBJ1-5; unclear D gene. Trimming cost V 0 bases and J 2 bases, with 11 bases left between them. Germline V gene data show CDR1 as DFQATT and CDR2 as SNEGSKA (reference sequence). There are 15 residues in the CDR3. The CDR3 bases are TGCAGTGCTAGAGATGCCGGGATCGGCAATCAGCCCCAGCATTTT. Amino acids: CSARDAGIGNQPQHF.

This clonotype was seen a few times. The chain links TRBV9 to TRBJ2-7; TRBD1 or TRBD2 may be the D gene (6 bases each). The CDR3 consists of 15 residues. The V and J ends lost 4 bases and 4 bases respectively, with 18 bases between them. Looked up from germline, CDR1 is SGDLS and CDR2 is YYNGEE. CDR3 region: CASSPQPGAPYEQYF. The CDR3 DNA reads TGTGCCAGCAGCCCTCAGCCGGGGGCCCCATACGAGCAGTACTTC.

This clonotype has only a few counts. The chain joins TRBV18 to TRBJ2-1; D gene unclear. V shed 1 base and J shed 4 bases, with 14 bases lying between them. Germline V CDR1 and CDR2: KGHSH, LQKENI. The CDR3 has 16 residues. CDR3 sequence reads: CASSPQGLRLYNEQFF. CDR3 bases: TGTGCCAGCTCACCACAGGGTTTAAGATTGTACAATGAGCAGTTCTTC.

The chain links TRBV12-5 to TRBJ2-3; unclear D gene. Trimming cost V 3 bases and J 0 bases, with 10 bases left between them. Germline V lookup: CDR1 LGHNT, CDR2 FRNRAP. The CDR3 runs 15 residues. For the CDR3, the DNA is TGTGCTAGTGGTTTAGGGCAGGCGAGCACAGATACGCAGTATTTT. As protein: CASGLGQASTDTQYF. Complete variable domain (other parts from reference TRBV12-5 and TRBJ2-3): DARVTQTPRHKVTEMGQEVTMRCQPILGHNTVFWYRQTMMQGLELLAYFRNRAPLDDSGMPKDRFSAEMPDATLATLKIQPSEPRDSAVYFCASGLGQASTDTQYFGPGTRLTVL.

V usage is TRBV15 and J usage is TRBJ2-1; TRBD2 is a possible D gene (6 bases). Trimming took off 1 base at V and 15 bases at J, with 13 bases between the two ends. Germline V gene lookup returns CDR1 LNHNV and CDR2 YYDKDF (reference sequence). The CDR3 has 12 amino acids. CDR3 sequence (DNA): TGTGCCACCAGCAGAGCCTCGGGACTTCGGTTCTTC. Translating gives CATSRASGLRFF.

The CDR3 loop reads CASSWAGPQETQYF. The CDR3 DNA reads TGCGCCAGCAGTTGGGCCGGGCCCCAAGAGACCCAGTACTTC. The chain joins TRBV5-1 to TRBJ2-5; unclear D gene. Trimming removed 5 bases at V and 1 base at J, with 12 bases between. CDR1 is SGHRS and CDR2 is YFSETQ in the germline V gene. The length of the CDR3 is 14 residues.

In this sample, this clonotype turned up a few times. Mismatch with germline at one junction end may stem from a read error. The chain employs TRBV20-1 and TRBJ2-5; D may be TRBD1 or TRBD2 (7 bases each). Looked up from germline, CDR1 is DFQATT and CDR2 is SNEGSKA (reference sequence). The CDR3 sequence is 14 residues long. The CDR3 DNA is TGCAGTGCTAGCGCAGGGGGGGACCAGGAGACCCAGTACTTC. It yields the protein CSASAGGDQETQYF.

This chain links TRBV10-3 with TRBJ2-6, with 11 bases aligning to TRBD2. The germline V gene encodes CDR1 ENHRY and CDR2 SYGVKD. V dropped 5 bases and J dropped 0; count of bases not matched to a gene: 6. The CDR3 spans 18 residues. CDR3 sequence reads: CAISPRSGGASGANVLTF. The CDR3 DNA reads TGTGCCATCAGTCCACGTAGCGGGGGGGCCTCTGGGGCCAACGTCCTGACTTTC.

In its sample, this clonotype was seen a few times. The genes are TRBV20-1 and TRBJ2-7; D is perhaps TRBD1 (6 bases). Germline V lookup: CDR1 DFQATT, CDR2 SNEGSKA (reference sequence). Deletions cut 1 base from V and 0 bases from J, with 13 bases between. The CDR3 covers 15 residues. CDR3 coding DNA: TGCAGTGCTAGAGCAGCCCGGGGACACTCCTACGAGCAGTACTTC. It translates to CSARAARGHSYEQYF.

The CDR3 spells CASSRGQGRDIYNEQFF. Here the CDR3 DNA reads TGTGCCAGTAGTAGGGGACAGGGTCGGGATATCTACAATGAGCAGTTCTTC. The chain uses TRBV19 and TRBJ2-1; 9 bases are shared with TRBD1. Germline V gene sequence: CDR1 LNHDA, CDR2 SQIVND (reference sequence). J gave up 3 bases and V 4 bases, and 10 bases lay outside the gene matches. The CDR3 sequence is 17 residues long.

This clonotype occurred a few times. The chain joins TRBV5-6 to TRBJ2-3, with TRBD2 identical over 9 bases. The V gene's germline CDR1 is SGHDT and CDR2 YYEEEE. This CDR3 comprises 18 residues. V lost 0 bases and J lost 2; bases outside the gene matches: 10. CDR3 sequence: CASSLAPPAGGHTDTQYF. The CDR3 bases are TGTGCCAGCAGCTTGGCCCCCCCGGCGGGGGGGCACACAGATACGCAGTATTTT.

This clonotype was detected only a few times. This sequence joins TRBV10-3 and TRBJ2-5; 9 bases align to TRBD1. This CDR3 comprises 13 residues. Germline V lookup: CDR1 ENHRY, CDR2 SYGVKD. The junction had 8 bases not matched to a gene; V was cut back by 10 bases and J by 5 bases. This CDR3 is CATRTGEGETQYF. DNA of the CDR3: TGTGCCACTAGGACAGGGGAAGGGGAGACCCAGTACTTC.

This sequence joins TRBV6-5 and TRBJ1-1; D not resolved. CDR1 is MNHEY and CDR2 is SVGAGI in the germline V gene. Deletions cut 2 bases from V and 4 bases from J, with 8 bases between. The CDR3 spans 13 residues. The CDR3 DNA reads as TGTGCCAGCAGTTACGCCCCGGGCACTGAAGCTTTCTTT. This sequence encodes CASSYAPGTEAFF.

The chain employs TRBV11-2 and TRBJ2-3, with D possibly matching TRBD2 (8 bases). The CDR3 has 18 residues. Looked up from germline, CDR1 is SGHAT and CDR2 is FQNNGV. The V and J ends lost 1 base and 2 bases respectively, with 19 bases between them. The DNA of the CDR3 is TGTGCCAGCAGCTTAGGGACAGGAGCGGGGGACCACACAGATACGCAGTATTTT. It codes for CASSLGTGAGDHTDTQYF.

This clonotype was counted only a few times. This chain links TRBV5-1 with TRBJ2-7; D might be TRBD2 (6 bases). V was pared by 2 bases and J by 0 bases, with 18 bases between. The CDR3 length is 17 residues. Per germline, CDR1 SGHRS and CDR2 YFSETQ. The CDR3 region is CASSFGLTGVLSYEQYF. The CDR3 DNA reads as TGCGCCAGCAGCTTCGGTCTAACGGGGGTCCTCTCCTACGAGCAGTACTTC.

The J gene is TRBJ2-7, the V gene TRBV9; D gene ambiguous. V was clipped by 4 bases and J by 3 bases, with 14 bases between them. Germline V gives CDR1 SGDLS, CDR2 YYNGEE. The CDR3 runs 14 residues. The DNA of the CDR3 is TGTGCCAGCAGCCCTCTTCGTGTGGGCTACGAGCAGTACTTC. It yields the protein CASSPLRVGYEQYF.

The J gene is TRBJ1-1, the V gene TRBV4-3, with TRBD1 as a possible D gene (6 bases). CDR3 length equals 16 residues. V lost 0 bases, J lost 0 bases, and 11 bases lay in between. Germline values: CDR1 LGHNA, CDR2 YSLEER. CDR3 sequence (DNA): TGCGCCAGCAGCCAAGATTGGTGGGACATGAACACTGAAGCTTTCTTT. This encodes CASSQDWWDMNTEAFF.

The rearrangement joins TRBV15 to TRBJ2-3, with 8 bases that match TRBD2. V was pared by 0 bases and J by 5 bases, with 13 bases of the junction left unmatched. This CDR3 has 18 residues. The V gene's germline CDR1 is LNHNV and CDR2 YYDKDF (reference sequence). DNA of the CDR3: TGTGCCACCAGCAGAGATGTCCAGCGGGGGAGGAGGATAGATACGCAGTATTTT. Translation: CATSRDVQRGRRIDTQYF.

The J gene is TRBJ2-5, the V gene TRBV12-3 or TRBV12-4; D not resolved. The CDR3 consists of 13 residues. V lost 1 base and J lost 0, with 3 bases in between. In DNA form, the CDR3 reads TGTGCCAGCAGTTTAGAAAACCAAGAGACCCAGTACTTC. It specifies CASSLENQETQYF.

The rearrangement links TRBV2 to TRBJ1-2; 11 nucleotides align to TRBD1. Per the germline V gene, CDR1 is SNHLY and CDR2 is FYNNEI. This CDR3 has 15 residues. J lost 5 bases, V lost 7 bases, and 9 bases had no gene match. CDR3 sequence (DNA): TGTGCCAGCACAGTCGCCGGGACAGGGGGTTATGGCTACACCTTC. This translates into CASTVAGTGGYGYTF.

CDR3 region: CASGGQETQYF. CDR3 DNA sequence: TGTGCCTCCGGGGGGCAAGAGACCCAGTACTTC. The V and J genes are TRBV15 and TRBJ2-5; 7 nucleotides agree with TRBD2. Germline V gives CDR1 LNHNV, CDR2 YYDKDF (reference sequence). This CDR3 has 11 amino acids. V lost 11 bases and J lost 2; bases outside the gene matches: 2.

This chain joins TRBV4-2 and TRBJ2-1; unclear D gene. Germline V CDR1 and CDR2: LGHNA, YNFKEQ. V was trimmed by 0 bases and J by 2 bases, leaving 11 bases between them. This CDR3 contains 16 residues. CDR3 sequence (DNA): TGTGCCAGCAGCCAAGAGAGCTCAGGTGCCTACAATGAGCAGTTCTTC. Encoded protein: CASSQESSGAYNEQFF.